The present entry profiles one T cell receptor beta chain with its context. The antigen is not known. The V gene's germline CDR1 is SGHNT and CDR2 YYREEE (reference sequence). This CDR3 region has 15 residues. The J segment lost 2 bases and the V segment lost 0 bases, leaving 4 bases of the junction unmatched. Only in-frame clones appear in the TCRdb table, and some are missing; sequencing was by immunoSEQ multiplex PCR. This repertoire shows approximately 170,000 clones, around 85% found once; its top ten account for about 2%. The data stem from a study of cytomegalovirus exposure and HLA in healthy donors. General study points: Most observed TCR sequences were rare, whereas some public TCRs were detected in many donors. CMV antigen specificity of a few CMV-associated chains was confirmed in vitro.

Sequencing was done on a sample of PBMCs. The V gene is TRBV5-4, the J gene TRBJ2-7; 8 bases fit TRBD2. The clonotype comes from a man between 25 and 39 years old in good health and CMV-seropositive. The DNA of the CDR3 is TGTGCCAGCAGCTTGGAGGAGCGGGGGACCTACGAGCAGTACTTC. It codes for CASSLEERGTYEQYF. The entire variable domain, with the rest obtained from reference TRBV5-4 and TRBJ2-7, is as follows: ETGVTQSPTHLIKTRGQQVTLRCSSQSGHNTVSWYQQALGQGPQFIFQYYREEENGRGNFPPRFSGLQFPNYSSELNVNALELDDSALYLCASSLEERGTYEQYFGPGTRLTVT.